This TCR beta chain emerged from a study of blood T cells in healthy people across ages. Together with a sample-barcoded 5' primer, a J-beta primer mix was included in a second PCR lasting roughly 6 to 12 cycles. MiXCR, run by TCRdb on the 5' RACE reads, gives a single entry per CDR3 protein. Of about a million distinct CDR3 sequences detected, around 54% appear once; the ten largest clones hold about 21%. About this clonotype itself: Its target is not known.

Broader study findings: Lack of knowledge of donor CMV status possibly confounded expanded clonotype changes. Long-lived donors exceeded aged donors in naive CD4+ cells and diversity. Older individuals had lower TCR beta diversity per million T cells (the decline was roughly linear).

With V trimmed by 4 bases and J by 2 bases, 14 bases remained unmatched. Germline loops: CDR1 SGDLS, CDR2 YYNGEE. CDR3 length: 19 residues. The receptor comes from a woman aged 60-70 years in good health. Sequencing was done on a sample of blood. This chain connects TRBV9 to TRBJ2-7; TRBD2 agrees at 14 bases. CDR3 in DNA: TGTGCCAGCAGCCCCGGACTAGCGGGAGGCACCTCAAGAACCTACGAGCAGTACTTC. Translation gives CASSPGLAGGTSRTYEQYF.